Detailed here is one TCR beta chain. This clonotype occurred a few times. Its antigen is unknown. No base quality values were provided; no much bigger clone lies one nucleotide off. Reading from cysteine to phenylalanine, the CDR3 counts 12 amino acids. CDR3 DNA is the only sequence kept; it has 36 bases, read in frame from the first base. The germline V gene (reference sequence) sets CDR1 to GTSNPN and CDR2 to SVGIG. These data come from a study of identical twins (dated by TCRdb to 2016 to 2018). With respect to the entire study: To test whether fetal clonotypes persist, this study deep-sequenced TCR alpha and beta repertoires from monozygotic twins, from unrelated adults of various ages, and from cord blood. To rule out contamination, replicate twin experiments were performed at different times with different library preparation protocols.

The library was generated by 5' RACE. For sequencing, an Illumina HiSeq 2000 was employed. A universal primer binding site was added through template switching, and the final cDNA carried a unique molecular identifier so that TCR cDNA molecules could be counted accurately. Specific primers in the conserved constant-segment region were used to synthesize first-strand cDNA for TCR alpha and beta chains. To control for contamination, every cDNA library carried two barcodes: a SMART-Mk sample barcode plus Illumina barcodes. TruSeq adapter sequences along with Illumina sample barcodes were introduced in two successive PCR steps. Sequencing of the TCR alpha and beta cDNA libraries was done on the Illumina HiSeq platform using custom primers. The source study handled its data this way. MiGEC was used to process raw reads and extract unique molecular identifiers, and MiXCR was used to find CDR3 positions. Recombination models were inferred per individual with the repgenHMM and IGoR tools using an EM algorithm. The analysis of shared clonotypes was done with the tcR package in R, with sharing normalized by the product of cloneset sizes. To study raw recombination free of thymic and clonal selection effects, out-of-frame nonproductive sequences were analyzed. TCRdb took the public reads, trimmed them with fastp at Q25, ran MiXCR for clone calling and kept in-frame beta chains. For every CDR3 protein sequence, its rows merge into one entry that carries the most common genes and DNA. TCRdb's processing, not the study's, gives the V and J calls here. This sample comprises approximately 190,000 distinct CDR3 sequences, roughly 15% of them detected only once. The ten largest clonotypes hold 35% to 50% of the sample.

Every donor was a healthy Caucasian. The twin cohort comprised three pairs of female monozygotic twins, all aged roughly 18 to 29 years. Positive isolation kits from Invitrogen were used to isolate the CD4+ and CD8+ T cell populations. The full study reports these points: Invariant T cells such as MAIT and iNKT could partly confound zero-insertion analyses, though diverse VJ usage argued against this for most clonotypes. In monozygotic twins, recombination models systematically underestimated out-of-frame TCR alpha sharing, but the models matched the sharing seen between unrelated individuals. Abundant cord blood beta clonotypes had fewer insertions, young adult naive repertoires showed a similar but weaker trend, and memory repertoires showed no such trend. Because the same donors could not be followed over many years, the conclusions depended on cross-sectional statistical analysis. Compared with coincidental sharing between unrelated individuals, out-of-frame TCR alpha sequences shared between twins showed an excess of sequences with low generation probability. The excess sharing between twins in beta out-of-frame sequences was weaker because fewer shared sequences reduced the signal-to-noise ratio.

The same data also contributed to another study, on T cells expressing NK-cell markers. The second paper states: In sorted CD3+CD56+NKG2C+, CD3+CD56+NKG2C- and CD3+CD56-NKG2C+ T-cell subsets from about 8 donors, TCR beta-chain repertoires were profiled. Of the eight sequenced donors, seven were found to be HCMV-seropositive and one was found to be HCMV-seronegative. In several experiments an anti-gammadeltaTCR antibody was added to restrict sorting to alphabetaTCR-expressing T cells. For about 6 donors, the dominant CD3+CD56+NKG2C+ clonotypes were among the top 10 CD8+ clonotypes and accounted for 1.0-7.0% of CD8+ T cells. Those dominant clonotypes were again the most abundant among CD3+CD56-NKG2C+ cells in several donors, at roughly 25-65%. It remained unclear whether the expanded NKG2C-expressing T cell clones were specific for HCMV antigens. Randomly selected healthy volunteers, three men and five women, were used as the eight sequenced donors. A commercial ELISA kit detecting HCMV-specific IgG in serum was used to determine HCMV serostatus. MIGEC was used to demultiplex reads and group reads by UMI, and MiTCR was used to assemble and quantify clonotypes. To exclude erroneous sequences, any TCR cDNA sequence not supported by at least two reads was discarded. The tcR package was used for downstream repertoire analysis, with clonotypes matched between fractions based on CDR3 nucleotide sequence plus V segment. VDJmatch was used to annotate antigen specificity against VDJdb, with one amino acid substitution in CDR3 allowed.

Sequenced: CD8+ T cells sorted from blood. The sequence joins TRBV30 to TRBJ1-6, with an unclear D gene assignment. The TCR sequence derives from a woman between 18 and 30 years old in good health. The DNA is TGTGGAGTGCGGCAAGATGATCCACCCCTCCACTTT. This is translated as CGVRQDDPPLHF. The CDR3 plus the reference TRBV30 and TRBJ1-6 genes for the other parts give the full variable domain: SQTIHQWPATLVQPVGSPLSLECTVEGTSNPNLYWYRQAAGRGLQLLFYSVGIGQISSEVPQNLSASRPQDRQFILSSKKLLLSDSGFYLCGVRQDDPPLHFGNGTRLTVT.